This TCR beta chain is from a study of blood T cell repertoires in COVID-19. Germline loops: CDR1 LGHDT, CDR2 YNNKEL (reference sequence). The CDR3 is 15 amino acids. V was pared by 4 bases and J by 4 bases, with 7 bases of the junction left unmatched. Sequencing was performed with immunoSEQ multiplex PCR; in TCRdb, only in-frame clones are kept and a portion is missing. The sample records some 270,000 clones, roughly 91% being singletons. Specimen: PBMCs or T cells enriched from blood (not recorded which). The receptor's source is a woman aged 55-70 years who had recovered from COVID-19. The chain is built from TRBV3-1 (or the pseudogene TRBV3-2) and TRBJ1-1, with 9 bases aligning to TRBD1. The CDR3 sequence is CASSLQGALATEAFF. In nucleotides, the CDR3 is TGTGCCAGCAGCCTACAGGGGGCGCTGGCCACTGAAGCTTTCTTT.